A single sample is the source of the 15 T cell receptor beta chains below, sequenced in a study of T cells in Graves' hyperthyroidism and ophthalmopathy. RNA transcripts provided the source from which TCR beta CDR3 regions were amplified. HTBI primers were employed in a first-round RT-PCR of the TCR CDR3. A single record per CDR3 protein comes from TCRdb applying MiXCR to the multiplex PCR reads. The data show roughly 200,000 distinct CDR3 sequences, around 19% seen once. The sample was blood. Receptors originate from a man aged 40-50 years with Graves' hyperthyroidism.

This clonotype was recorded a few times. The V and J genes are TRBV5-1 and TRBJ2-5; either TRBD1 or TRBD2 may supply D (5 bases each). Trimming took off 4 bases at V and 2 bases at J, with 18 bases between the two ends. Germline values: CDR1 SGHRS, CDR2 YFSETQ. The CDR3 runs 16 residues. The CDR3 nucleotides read TGCGCCAGCAGCCTCTATGCCAGAGGGGTGCAAGAGACCCAGTACTTC. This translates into CASSLYARGVQETQYF.

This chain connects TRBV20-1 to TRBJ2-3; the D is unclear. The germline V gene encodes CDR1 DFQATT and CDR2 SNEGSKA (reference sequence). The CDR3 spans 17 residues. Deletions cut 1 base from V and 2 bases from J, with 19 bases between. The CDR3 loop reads CSARGGGSPSNTDTQYF. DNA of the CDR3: TGCAGTGCTAGAGGAGGTGGCAGCCCCTCTAACACAGATACGCAGTATTTT.

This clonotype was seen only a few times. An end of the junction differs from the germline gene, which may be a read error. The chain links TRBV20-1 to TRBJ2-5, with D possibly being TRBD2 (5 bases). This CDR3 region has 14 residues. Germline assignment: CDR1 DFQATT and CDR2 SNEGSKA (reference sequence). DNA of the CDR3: TGCAGTACTAGAGATCTTAGACTCCAAGAGACCCAGTACTTC. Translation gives CSTRDLRLQETQYF.

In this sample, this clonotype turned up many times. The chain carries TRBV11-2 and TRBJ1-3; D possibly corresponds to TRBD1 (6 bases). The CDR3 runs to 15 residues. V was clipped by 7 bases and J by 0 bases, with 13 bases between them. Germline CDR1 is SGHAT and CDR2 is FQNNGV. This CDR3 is CASKGGFYSGNTIYF. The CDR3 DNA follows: TGTGCCAGCAAAGGGGGTTTCTACTCTGGAAACACCATATATTTT. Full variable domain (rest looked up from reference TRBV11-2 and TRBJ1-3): EAGVAQSPRYKIIEKRQSVAFWCNPISGHATLYWYQQILGQGPKLLIQFQNNGVVDDSQLPKDRFSAERLKGVDSTLKIQPAKLEDSAVYLCASKGGFYSGNTIYFGEGSWLTVV.

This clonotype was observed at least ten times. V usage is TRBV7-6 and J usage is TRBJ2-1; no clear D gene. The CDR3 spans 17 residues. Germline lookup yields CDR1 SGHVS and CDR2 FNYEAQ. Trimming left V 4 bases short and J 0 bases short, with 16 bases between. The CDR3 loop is CASSSEPPRSSYNEQFF. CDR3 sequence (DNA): TGTGCCAGCAGCTCCGAACCGCCCCGAAGCTCCTACAATGAGCAGTTCTTC.

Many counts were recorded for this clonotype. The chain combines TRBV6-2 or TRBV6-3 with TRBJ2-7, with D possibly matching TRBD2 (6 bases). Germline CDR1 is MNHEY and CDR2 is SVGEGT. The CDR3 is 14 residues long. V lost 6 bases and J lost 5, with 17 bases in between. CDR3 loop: CASSRGTSVDEQYF. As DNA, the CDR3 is TGTGCCAGCAGCCGCGGGACGTCGGTCGACGAGCAGTACTTC.

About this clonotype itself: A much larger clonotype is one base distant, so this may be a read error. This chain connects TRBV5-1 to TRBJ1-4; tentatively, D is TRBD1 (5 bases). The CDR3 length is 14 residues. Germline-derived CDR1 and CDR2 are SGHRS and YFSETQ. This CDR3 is CASSLGQKNEKLLF. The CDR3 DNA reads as TGCGCCAGCAGCTTGGGACAGAAAAATGAAAAACTGCTTTTT.

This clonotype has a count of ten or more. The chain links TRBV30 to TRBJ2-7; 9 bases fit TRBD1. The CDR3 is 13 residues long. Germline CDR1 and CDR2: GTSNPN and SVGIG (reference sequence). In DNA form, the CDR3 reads TGTGTCTCCGGGACAGGGAACTCCTACGAGCAGTACTTC. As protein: CVSGTGNSYEQYF.

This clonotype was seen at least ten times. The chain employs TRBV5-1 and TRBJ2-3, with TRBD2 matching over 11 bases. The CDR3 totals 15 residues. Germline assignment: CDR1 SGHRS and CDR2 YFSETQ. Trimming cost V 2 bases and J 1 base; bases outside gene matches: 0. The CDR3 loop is CASSFSGGGTDTQYF. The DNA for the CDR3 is TGCGCCAGCAGCTTTAGCGGGGGGGGCACAGATACGCAGTATTTT.

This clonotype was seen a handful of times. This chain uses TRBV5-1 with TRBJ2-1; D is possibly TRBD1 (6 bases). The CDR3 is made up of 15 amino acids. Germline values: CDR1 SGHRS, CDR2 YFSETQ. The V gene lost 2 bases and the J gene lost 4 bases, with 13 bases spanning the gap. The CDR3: CASSLRPDSYNEQFF. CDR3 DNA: TGCGCCAGCAGCTTACGCCCGGACAGTTACAATGAGCAGTTCTTC.

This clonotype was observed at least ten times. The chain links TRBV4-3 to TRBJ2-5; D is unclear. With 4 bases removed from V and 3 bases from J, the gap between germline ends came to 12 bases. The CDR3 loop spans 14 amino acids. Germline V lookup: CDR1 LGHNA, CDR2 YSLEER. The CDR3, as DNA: TGCGCCAGCAGCCCGCACTACCAGGAAGAGACCCAGTACTTC. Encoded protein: CASSPHYQEETQYF.

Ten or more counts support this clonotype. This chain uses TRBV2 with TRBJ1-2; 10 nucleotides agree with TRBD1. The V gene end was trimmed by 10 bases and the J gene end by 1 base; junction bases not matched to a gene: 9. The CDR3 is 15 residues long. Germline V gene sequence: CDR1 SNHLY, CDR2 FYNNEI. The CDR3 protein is CATLPGQGSNYGYTF. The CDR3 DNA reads TGTGCCACCCTACCGGGACAGGGGAGTAACTATGGCTACACCTTC.

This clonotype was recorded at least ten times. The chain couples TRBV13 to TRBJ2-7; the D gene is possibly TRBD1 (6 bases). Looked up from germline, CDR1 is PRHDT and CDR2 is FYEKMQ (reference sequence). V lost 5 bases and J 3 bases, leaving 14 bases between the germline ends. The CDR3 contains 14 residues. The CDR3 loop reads CASSTRFRGYEQYF. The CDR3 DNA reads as TGTGCCAGCAGCACCCGGTTCAGGGGCTACGAGCAGTACTTC.

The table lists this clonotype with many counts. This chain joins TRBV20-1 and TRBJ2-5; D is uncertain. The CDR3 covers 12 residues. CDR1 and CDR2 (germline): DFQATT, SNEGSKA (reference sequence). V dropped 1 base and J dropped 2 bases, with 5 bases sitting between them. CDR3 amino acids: CSARGQQETQYF. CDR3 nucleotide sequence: TGCAGTGCTAGAGGGCAGCAAGAGACCCAGTACTTC.

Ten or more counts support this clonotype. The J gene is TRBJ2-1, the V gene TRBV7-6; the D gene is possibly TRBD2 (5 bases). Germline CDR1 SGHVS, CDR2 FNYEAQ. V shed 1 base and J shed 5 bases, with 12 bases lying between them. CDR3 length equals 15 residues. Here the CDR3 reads CASSLGRGPHNEQFF. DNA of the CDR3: TGTGCCAGCAGCTTAGGGCGAGGGCCCCACAATGAGCAGTTCTTC. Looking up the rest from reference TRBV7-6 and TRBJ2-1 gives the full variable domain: GAGVSQSPRYKVTKRGQDVALRCDPISGHVSLYWYRQALGQGPEFLTYFNYEAQQDKSGLPNDRFSAERPEGSISTLTIQRTEQRDSAMYRCASSLGRGPHNEQFFGPGTRLTVL.